The 31 T cell receptor beta chains below all came from one sample that was sequenced in a study of T cell responses to AZD1222 COVID-19 vaccine. Using immunoSEQ multiplex PCR, the repertoire was profiled, and TCRdb retains in-frame clones only, with some absent. The sample consists of 100,000 or so clones, 87% of them appearing once. Material: peripheral blood, obtained on day 0 of AZD1222 vaccination. These receptors originate from an adult in good health.

V is TRBV7-6 and J is TRBJ1-4; no reliable D call. Trimming removed 1 base from V and 1 base from J, with 10 bases in between. Germline-derived CDR1 and CDR2 are SGHVS and FNYEAQ. This CDR3 has 16 residues. The CDR3 sequence is CASSLGAGRTNEKLFF. CDR3 DNA sequence: TGTGCCAGCAGCTTAGGGGCGGGGAGAACTAATGAAAAACTGTTTTTT. Drawing the rest from reference TRBV7-6 and TRBJ1-4, the complete variable domain is GAGVSQSPRYKVTKRGQDVALRCDPISGHVSLYWYRQALGQGPEFLTYFNYEAQQDKSGLPNDRFSAERPEGSISTLTIQRTEQRDSAMYRCASSLGAGRTNEKLFFGSGTQLSVL.

Comment on this clone: Other DNA sequences from this sample encode an identical CDR3 as well. The rearrangement uses TRBV3-1 (or the pseudogene TRBV3-2) and TRBJ1-5, with D hard to call. Germline lookup yields CDR1 LGHDT and CDR2 YNNKEL (reference sequence). Trimming stripped 1 base from V and 3 bases from J, with 4 bases between. This CDR3 is 13 amino acids long. CDR3 in DNA: TGTGCCAGCAGCCAAGGAGACAATCAGCCCCAGCATTTT. Its protein is CASSQGDNQPQHF.

The chain employs TRBV24-1 and TRBJ1-2, with D perhaps TRBD1 (5 bases). The germline V gene encodes CDR1 KGHDR and CDR2 SFDVKD. The CDR3 has 14 amino acids. V was cut by 3 bases and J by 7 bases, with 14 bases left in between. CDR3 loop: CATSDMTRAGGYTF. In DNA form, the CDR3 reads TGTGCCACCAGTGATATGACCAGGGCGGGTGGCTACACCTTC.

The V call is TRBV2, the J call TRBJ2-3; 12 nucleotides match TRBD2. V dropped 2 bases and J dropped 2; count of bases not matched to a gene: 5. Germline V gives CDR1 SNHLY, CDR2 FYNNEI. The CDR3 has 17 amino acids. CDR3 residues: CASSEPGLAGFTDTQYF. Here the CDR3 DNA reads TGTGCCAGCAGTGAACCGGGACTAGCGGGTTTCACAGATACGCAGTATTTT.

The rearrangement joins TRBV7-3 to TRBJ2-1; 9 bases match TRBD2. V dropped 1 base and J dropped 4; count of bases not matched to a gene: 2. Germline V lookup: CDR1 SGHTA, CDR2 FQGTGA. There are 15 residues in the CDR3. In DNA form, the CDR3 reads TGTGCCAGCAGCTTAAGACTAGCGGAGTACAATGAGCAGTTCTTC. Protein product: CASSLRLAEYNEQFF.

The V gene is TRBV7-2, the J gene TRBJ2-1; D is uncertain. Germline loops: CDR1 SGHTA, CDR2 FQGNSA. Trimming cost V 3 bases and J 6 bases, with 9 bases left between them. This CDR3 is 13 amino acids long. CDR3 coding DNA: TGTGCCAGCAGCTTTCGAACCGGCAATGAGCAGTTCTTC. Translated: CASSFRTGNEQFF. The full variable domain, rest sourced from reference TRBV7-2 and TRBJ2-1, is GAGVSQSPSNKVTEKGKDVELRCDPISGHTALYWYRQSLGQGLEFLIYFQGNSAPDKSGLPSDRFSAERTGGSVSTLTIQRTQQEDSAVYLCASSFRTGNEQFFGPGTRLTVL.

This chain joins TRBV9 and TRBJ1-2, with 7 bases matching TRBD1. In germline, CDR1 is SGDLS, CDR2 YYNGEE. This CDR3 region has 15 residues. Germline trimming cut 4 bases from V and 5 bases from J; bases unmatched to any gene: 11. The CDR3 region has the DNA TGTGCCAGCAGCAGCACCGGGACAGCCTTATATGGCTACACCTTC. It translates to CASSSTGTALYGYTF.

A single count supports this clone. This chain connects TRBV9 to TRBJ1-2, with D unclear. Germline loops: CDR1 SGDLS, CDR2 YYNGEE. The V and J ends lost 3 bases and 3 bases respectively, with 18 bases between them. The CDR3 is 16 amino acids. CDR3 in amino acids: CASSGGSGRGDYGYTF. CDR3 sequence (DNA): TGTGCCAGCAGCGGAGGGAGCGGCCGGGGAGACTATGGCTACACCTTC.

This clone is a singleton in its sample. This rearrangement joins TRBV12-5 to TRBJ2-7; D gene unclear. The V end lost 0 bases, the J end lost 4 bases, and 13 bases lay between the germline ends. Germline V gene data show CDR1 as LGHNT and CDR2 as FRNRAP. The CDR3 runs 15 residues. As DNA, the CDR3 is TGTGCTAGTGGTTTGGTACCGGCAGGAAGGTACGAGCAGTACTTC. Amino acids: CASGLVPAGRYEQYF.

V is TRBV5-6 and J is TRBJ1-1; no firm D call. The V gene's germline CDR1 is SGHDT and CDR2 YYEEEE. V lost 0 bases, J lost 7 bases, and 13 bases lay in between. The CDR3 is 14 amino acids. For the CDR3, the DNA is TGTGCCAGCAGCTTGGTGACGGGGTCCGGTGAAGCTTTCTTT. This sequence encodes CASSLVTGSGEAFF.

The chain recombines TRBV7-8 with TRBJ1-5, with unresolved D. The CDR3 runs 17 residues. Germline V gene data show CDR1 as SGHVS and CDR2 as FQNEAQ. Trimming took 3 bases from V and 2 from J, leaving 17 bases between them. CDR3 loop: CASSFGSPLAGNQPQHF. The CDR3 DNA is TGTGCCAGCAGCTTTGGATCCCCCCTGGCGGGCAATCAGCCCCAGCATTTT.

The rearrangement uses TRBV11-1 and TRBJ2-5; D is undetermined. Trimming pared 4 bases from V and 8 bases from J, leaving 14 bases between. CDR1 SGHAT and CDR2 FQDESV come from the germline V gene (reference sequence). There are 13 residues in the CDR3. In DNA, the CDR3 is TGTGCCAGCAGCTCTGGCAACCAAGCAACCCAGTACTTC. This translates into CASSSGNQATQYF.

This clone was seen more than once but under ten times. V usage is TRBV10-3 and J usage is TRBJ2-3, with D tentatively TRBD1 (6 bases). The V gene lost 6 bases and the J gene lost 3 bases, with 10 bases spanning the gap. Germline CDR1 and CDR2: ENHRY and SYGVKD. The CDR3 runs to 13 residues. CDR3: CAISRGLTDTQYF. The CDR3 nucleotides read TGTGCCATCAGCAGGGGTTTGACAGATACGCAGTATTTT.

The rearrangement uses TRBV14 and TRBJ2-3; no clear D gene. The CDR3 is made up of 13 amino acids. CDR1 and CDR2 (germline): SGHDN, FVKESK. Trimming removed 0 bases from V and 4 bases from J, with 5 bases in between. CDR3 protein: CASSQDLPDTQYF. CDR3 bases: TGTGCCAGCAGCCAAGATCTGCCAGATACGCAGTATTTT.

The chain joins TRBV5-1 to TRBJ1-1, with TRBD1 matching over 7 bases. Trimming removed 7 bases from V and 0 bases from J; junction bases left unmatched: 9. Germline CDR1 SGHRS, CDR2 YFSETQ. The CDR3 spans 15 residues. CDR3 protein: CASCPGGWMNTEAFF. CDR3 nucleotides: TGCGCCAGCTGTCCAGGGGGGTGGATGAACACTGAAGCTTTCTTT.

V is TRBV7-8 and J is TRBJ1-5; D possibly corresponds to TRBD1 (6 bases). This CDR3 spans 15 amino acids. The V end lost 1 base, the J end lost 4 bases, and 11 bases lay between the germline ends. Germline V lookup: CDR1 SGHVS, CDR2 FQNEAQ. The chain's CDR3 is CASSLDRARNQPQHF. The DNA for the CDR3 is TGTGCCAGCAGCTTAGACAGGGCACGGAATCAGCCCCAGCATTTT.

The rearrangement joins TRBV15 to TRBJ1-4; the D is unclear. V lost 5 bases and J 8 bases, leaving 21 bases between the germline ends. The V gene's germline CDR1 is LNHNV and CDR2 YYDKDF (reference sequence). The CDR3 is made up of 16 amino acids. In DNA form, the CDR3 reads TGTGCCACCAGCGGGCGTCGTGCGGGTGAGAACGAAAAACTGTTTTTT. Protein sequence: CATSGRRAGENEKLFF.

The gene calls are TRBV6-5 and TRBJ1-6, with 8 bases aligning to TRBD1. Germline lookup yields CDR1 MNHEY and CDR2 SVGAGI. This CDR3 comprises 15 residues. Trimming took 5 bases from V and 5 from J; bases not matched to a gene: 5. This CDR3 is CASSQTGEDNSPLHF. In DNA, the CDR3 is TGTGCCAGCAGTCAGACAGGGGAAGATAATTCACCCCTCCACTTT.

The gene calls are TRBV6-5 and TRBJ1-2; the D is unclear. CDR3 length: 14 residues. V lost 0 bases to trimming and J lost 7 bases, with 12 bases between them. Germline V CDR1 and CDR2: MNHEY, SVGAGI. CDR3 protein: CASSYSPRIRGYTF. In nucleotides, the CDR3 is TGTGCCAGCAGTTACTCTCCCCGAATCCGTGGCTACACCTTC.

The CDR3 spells CASNVAGGTYQETQYF. The CDR3, as DNA: TGTGCCAGCAACGTCGCCGGGGGGACATACCAAGAGACCCAGTACTTC. This sequence joins TRBV11-2 and TRBJ2-5, with D perhaps matching TRBD2 (7 bases). V gave up 7 bases and J gave up 0 bases, with 18 bases separating them. Germline V lookup: CDR1 SGHAT, CDR2 FQNNGV. This CDR3 has 16 residues.

The chain recombines TRBV19 with TRBJ1-2, with 7 positions matching TRBD1. CDR1 and CDR2 from the germline V gene are LNHDA and SQIVND (reference sequence). V was pared by 5 bases and J by 4 bases, with 10 bases of the junction left unmatched. CDR3 length: 15 amino acids. CDR3 sequence reads: CASSSQTGIGYGYTF. The CDR3 DNA follows: TGTGCCAGTAGTTCGCAGACAGGGATCGGCTATGGCTACACCTTC.

V and J are TRBV2 and TRBJ1-6; unclear D gene. The CDR3 extends over 13 amino acids. Germline CDR1 reads SNHLY; CDR2 reads FYNNEI. V lost 6 bases, J lost 5 bases, and 8 bases lay in between. The DNA of the CDR3 is TGTGCCAGCAGCTGGAATAATAATTCACCCCTCCACTTT. Its protein is CASSWNNNSPLHF.

The chain joins TRBV6-5 to TRBJ1-3; the D gene is possibly TRBD1 (6 bases). The CDR3 sequence is 15 residues long. Trimming took 6 bases from V and 0 from J, leaving 12 bases between them. The V gene's germline CDR1 is MNHEY and CDR2 SVGAGI. The CDR3 protein is CASRTTRGSGNTIYF. The CDR3 nucleotides read TGTGCCAGCAGGACCACCAGGGGCTCTGGAAACACCATATATTTT.

This clone has a single count. This chain uses TRBV28 with TRBJ2-1; TRBD2 matches at 8 bases. J gave up 8 bases and V 6 bases, and 12 bases lay outside the gene matches. The CDR3 loop spans 15 amino acids. The germline V gene has CDR1 MDHEN and CDR2 SYDVKM. CDR3 bases: TGTGCCAGCAGACATCGGGGACTAGACTCGCATGAGCAGTTCTTC. Protein sequence: CASRHRGLDSHEQFF.

V is TRBV30 and J is TRBJ2-7; TRBD1 is a possible D gene (6 bases). The V and J ends lost 1 base and 4 bases respectively, with 11 bases between them. CDR1 and CDR2 from the germline V gene are GTSNPN and SVGIG (reference sequence). The CDR3 sequence is 13 residues long. The CDR3 protein is CAWSGYRVYEQYF. CDR3 nucleotide sequence: TGTGCCTGGAGTGGTTACAGGGTATACGAGCAGTACTTC.

The genes are TRBV12-3 or TRBV12-4 and TRBJ2-5; D is tentatively TRBD1 or TRBD2 (6 bases each). V was shortened by 2 bases and J by 10 bases, with 11 bases between the two germline ends. CDR3 length equals 12 residues. CDR3 sequence: CASSLRGEGQYF. The DNA of the CDR3 is TGTGCCAGCAGTTTAAGGGGGGAAGGCCAGTACTTC.

This rearrangement joins TRBV12-3 or TRBV12-4 to TRBJ2-6; D gene unclear. Trimming stripped 8 bases from V and 1 base from J, with 6 bases between. This CDR3 is built from 13 residues. In DNA, the CDR3 is TGTGCCAGCTCGACATCTGGGGCCAACGTCCTGACTTTC. This translates into CASSTSGANVLTF.

CDR3 protein: CASRETGTAQEEQYF. In DNA, the CDR3 is TGTGCCAGCAGGGAAACCGGGACGGCACAGGAGGAGCAGTACTTC. This chain joins TRBV2 and TRBJ2-7, with D perhaps being TRBD1 or TRBD2 (5 bases each). V lost 6 bases, J lost 7 bases, and 22 bases lay in between. Looked up from germline, CDR1 is SNHLY and CDR2 is FYNNEI. The CDR3 loop spans 15 amino acids.

The rearrangement uses TRBV6-1 and TRBJ2-7; TRBD2 matches 9 bases. With 1 base clipped from V and 5 bases from J, the junction kept 6 bases outside the gene matches. This CDR3 contains 15 residues. In germline, CDR1 is MNHNS, CDR2 SASEGT. The CDR3 DNA sequence: TGTGCCAGCAGTGAAGGAGCTAGCGGGGACGACGAGCAGTACTTC. Amino acids: CASSEGASGDDEQYF.

This clone has a single count. The chain couples TRBV18 to TRBJ2-2; D gene unclear. Germline-derived CDR1 and CDR2 are KGHSH and LQKENI. V lost 0 bases to trimming and J lost 4 bases, with 9 bases between them. The CDR3 is 15 residues long. Written as DNA, the CDR3 is TGTGCCAGCTCACCACCACAAGGGCCCACCGGGGAGCTGTTTTTT. This codes for CASSPPQGPTGELFF.

The V and J genes are TRBV7-2 and TRBJ1-2; D might be TRBD1 (5 bases). CDR3 length: 16 amino acids. V lost 1 base and J 8 bases, leaving 20 bases between the germline ends. Per the germline V gene, CDR1 is SGHTA and CDR2 is FQGNSA. CDR3 sequence reads: CASSLVYGPRGGGYTF. Written as DNA, the CDR3 is TGTGCCAGCAGCTTAGTTTATGGGCCTCGGGGGGGAGGCTACACCTTC.